The rows below give T cell receptor beta chains drawn from one sample of a study of patients and donors after allogeneic stem cell transplantation. Via MiXCR, TCRdb re-called the RT-PCR reads, giving one row per CDR3 protein. This sample has roughly 140,000 distinct CDR3 sequences, with about 36% found just once. Sequenced input: blood, either unsorted or a sorted T cell fraction (not recorded which). The receptor source for this set is a human donor who was either an allogeneic HSCT recipient or a stem cell or donor lymphocyte infusion donor (not recorded which). It is not recorded whose cells these are; they may come from a transplant donor. Both conserved end residues are part of each CDR3. Fields, in order: J gene, V gene, D gene, CDR3 protein. The D gene is left open where the match is weak.

J: TRBJ1-2
V: TRBV6-5
D: NA
CDR3: CASWRGADYGYTF

J: TRBJ1-2
V: TRBV14
D: NA
CDR3: CASSPITYGYTF

J: TRBJ1-1
V: TRBV5-1
D: NA
CDR3: CASKEGMNTEAFF

J: TRBJ1-4
V: TRBV9
D: NA
CDR3: CASSHDGISNEKLFF

J: TRBJ2-7
V: TRBV20-1
D: TRBD1
CDR3: CSGTGVLGLEQYF

J: TRBJ2-3
V: TRBV12-3/TRBV12-4
D: TRBD2
CDR3: CASSTSGVGDTQYF

J: TRBJ2-3
V: TRBV27
D: NA
CDR3: CASSLPGSSGTDTQYF

J: TRBJ2-5
V: TRBV5-5
D: NA
CDR3: CASSRSSGGLETQYF

J: TRBJ1-4
V: TRBV6-5
D: NA
CDR3: CASSFGSDPGLVEKLFF

J: TRBJ1-1
V: TRBV5-1
D: NA
CDR3: CASSFQTGTMNTEAFF

J: TRBJ1-2
V: TRBV6-2/TRBV6-3
D: NA
CDR3: CASSRPPGEPNYGYTF

J: TRBJ2-2
V: TRBV6-5
D: NA
CDR3: CASSTLATAGELFF

J: TRBJ1-6
V: TRBV5-1
D: TRBD1
CDR3: CASSLRGGAGSPLHF

J: TRBJ1-6
V: TRBV25-1
D: NA
CDR3: CASSEYMSSPLHF

J: TRBJ2-1
V: TRBV24-1
D: NA
CDR3: CATSPTGQRSYNEQFF

J: TRBJ1-5
V: TRBV6-2/TRBV6-3
D: NA
CDR3: CASNGAFGPYQPQHF

J: TRBJ1-1
V: TRBV12-3/TRBV12-4
D: NA
CDR3: CASTKAPTEAFF

J: TRBJ1-5
V: TRBV4-1
D: NA
CDR3: CASSHREGNQPQHF

J: TRBJ2-3
V: TRBV12-3/TRBV12-4
D: NA
CDR3: CASTPGPDTQYF

J: TRBJ2-7
V: TRBV2
D: NA
CDR3: CASRSLGFEVYEQYF

J: TRBJ1-4
V: TRBV12-3/TRBV12-4
D: NA
CDR3: CASSFLHRQEKEKLFF

J: TRBJ1-1
V: TRBV27
D: NA
CDR3: CASLVPLRGLNTEAFF

J: TRBJ2-2
V: TRBV7-2
D: NA
CDR3: CASSLMAGTGELFF

J: TRBJ1-6
V: TRBV9
D: NA
CDR3: CASSAQALKNSPLHF

J: TRBJ2-1
V: TRBV14
D: NA
CDR3: CASSQGTASNYNEQFF

J: TRBJ1-2
V: TRBV5-1
D: NA
CDR3: CASSLGAGGAYGYTF

J: TRBJ2-7
V: TRBV28
D: NA
CDR3: CASSSQGGSESYEQYF

J: TRBJ2-1
V: TRBV4-2
D: TRBD2
CDR3: CASSLSETSFYNEQFF

J: TRBJ2-7
V: TRBV19
D: TRBD1
CDR3: CASTDRGSYEQYF

J: TRBJ1-4
V: TRBV12-3/TRBV12-4
D: NA
CDR3: CASSLVTREEKLFF

J: TRBJ1-6
V: TRBV12-3/TRBV12-4
D: NA
CDR3: CASSSDARRGLSYNSPLHF